This is a list of T cell receptor beta chains from one sample in a study of siplizumab effects on memory and regulatory T cells. Measured with immunoSEQ multiplex PCR; TCRdb has only the in-frame clones, and not every one. Here the sample spans approximately 100,000 clones, roughly 95% being singletons. The specimen was non-Treg CD4+ T cells sorted from blood. The source of these receptors is a human donor in good health. Both conserved end residues are part of each CDR3.

>TRBJ2-1|TRBV6-5
CASSELGLGNEQFF
>TRBJ2-1|TRBV30
CAWSDTSGGSFYNEQFF
>TRBJ2-7|TRBV7-3
CASSRGGVWDEQYF
>TRBJ1-5|TRBV19
CASSFSSHSNQPQHF
>TRBJ2-7|TRBV28
CASSFDLRDRASYEQYF
>TRBJ1-1|TRBV10-1
CASRPFGNTEAFF
>TRBJ1-5|TRBV12-5
CASGLGPKRQGEADQPQHF
>TRBJ1-6|TRBV25-1
CASSELDRDNSPLHF
>TRBJ1-1|TRBV27
CASSLLRGGVQGGSLNTEAFF
>TRBJ2-3|TRBV7-3
CASSFYPGTDTQYF
>TRBJ1-3|TRBV5-1
CASSSSENSGNTIYF
>TRBJ2-1|TRBV7-2
CASSSDLYSYNEQFF
>TRBJ1-2|TRBV14
CASSQDNSARRSGYTF
>TRBJ2-2|TRBV7-2
CASSLAASGGPSNTGELFF
>TRBJ1-3|TRBV19
CASSAPTVSGNTIYF
>TRBJ2-1|TRBV19
CASSIYGQSSSYNEQFF
>TRBJ2-3|TRBV9
CASSPRDYYPDTQYF
>TRBJ2-3|TRBV7-8
CASSSQAGGDTQYF
>TRBJ1-1|TRBV7-2
CASSRTGGSSEAFF
>TRBJ1-4|TRBV6-6
CASSYSPGPREKLFF
>TRBJ1-2|TRBV10-3
CAMSWDAKGDGYTF
>TRBJ1-6|TRBV7-9
CASTTRQGESYNSPLHF
>TRBJ1-1|TRBV18
CASSRPTVKTEAFF
>TRBJ2-6|TRBV4-3
CASSQASRGGSGANVLTF
>TRBJ2-7|TRBV10-1
CASSDPGGEYEQYF
>TRBJ2-7|TRBV4-3
CASSQFSDSNYEQYF
>TRBJ1-5|TRBV19
CASSIVLGGSNQPQHF
>TRBJ2-5|TRBV4-2
CASSQEGSPKETQYF
>TRBJ1-4|TRBV2
CARGTATNEKLFF
>TRBJ1-1|TRBV19
CATYPGGKGVTEAFF
>TRBJ2-5|TRBV28
CASSLEEGHGDSPEGETQYF
>TRBJ2-7|TRBV10-2
CASSESPRGEQYF
>TRBJ2-3|TRBV5-4
CASRAGTSGALDTQYF
>TRBJ1-6|TRBV2
CASSEGLGSGSYNSPLHF
>TRBJ1-4|TRBV5-1
CASSVGGTANEKLFF
>TRBJ2-2|TRBV5-1
CASSLGGEGTGELFF
>TRBJ1-3|TRBV5-1
CASSLAGTDSGNTIYF
>TRBJ2-1|TRBV5-1
CASSFDTGEQFF
>TRBJ1-6|TRBV30
CAWSIQGHPSSYNSPLHF
>TRBJ2-2|TRBV2
CASANTANTGELFF
>TRBJ2-2|TRBV30
CAWSAYRHRDFKNTGELFF
>TRBJ2-7|TRBV6-6
CASHPDSVVYEQYF
>TRBJ1-4|TRBV10-3
CAISEGQGKGANEKLFF
>TRBJ1-2|TRBV4-2
CASSPEDAGVYGYTF
>TRBJ1-6|TRBV11-1
CASTSLAGFNSPLHF
>TRBJ2-2|TRBV2
CATGVLNTGELFF
>TRBJ1-6|TRBV2
CASSEGQGNSPLHF
>TRBJ1-2|TRBV19
CASSSGRNGYTF
>TRBJ2-7|TRBV5-1
CASSRTGTGPYEQYF
>TRBJ1-4|TRBV28
CASSHGGANEKLFF
>TRBJ1-2|TRBV5-1
CASSLVPGGSYGYTF
>TRBJ1-2|TRBV10-1
CASSEGTDYGYTF
>TRBJ2-5|TRBV20-1
CSARGQETQYF
>TRBJ1-5|TRBV9
CASGSNQPQHF
>TRBJ2-1|TRBV19
CASSIDRGLHNEQFF
>TRBJ2-2|TRBV5-1
CASSSRETGELFF
>TRBJ2-2|TRBV5-6
CASSYGLVSTGELFF
>TRBJ2-2|TRBV19
CASSGGWYTGELFF
>TRBJ2-5|TRBV5-6
CASSFGTGGLETQYF